A selection of T cell receptor beta chains follows, all from one sample in a study of blood T cell repertoires in COVID-19. The assay was immunoSEQ multiplex PCR, and TCRdb's table has in-frame clones only and misses some. The sample lists around 320,000 clones, 70% to 90% occurring once. Material: peripheral blood. These receptors all stem from a woman aged 25 to 39 who had recovered from COVID-19. Each CDR3 is given with its conserved first and last residue. Fields, in order: CDR3 DNA, CDR3 protein, V gene, D gene, clone size, J gene. A D gene is named only where the DNA matches it firmly. Size values are once, few and many counts, or a class for expanded clones, and some rows have none.

cdr3_nt: TGTGCCAGCAGGTACTTCTTGAACACCGGGGAGCTGTTTTTT; cdr3_aa: CASRYFLNTGELFF; v_call: TRBV7-2; d_call: .; clone_size: .; j_call: TRBJ2-2
cdr3_nt: TGCGCCAGCAGCTTGGTCGGGGGATGGTCTGATAATTCACCCCTCCACTTT; cdr3_aa: CASSLVGGWSDNSPLHF; v_call: TRBV5-1; d_call: .; clone_size: once; j_call: TRBJ1-6
cdr3_nt: TGCGCCAGCAGCCAATACGACAGACCCCAAGAGACCCAGTACTTC; cdr3_aa: CASSQYDRPQETQYF; v_call: TRBV4-1; d_call: .; clone_size: .; j_call: TRBJ2-5
cdr3_nt: TGTGCCAGTAGTACCTTGGGGGGACTCCAAGAGACCCAGTACTTC; cdr3_aa: CASSTLGGLQETQYF; v_call: TRBV19; d_call: .; clone_size: .; j_call: TRBJ2-5
cdr3_nt: TGTGCCAGCAGCCAATGGGGGCGCGATGAAAAACTGTTTTTT; cdr3_aa: CASSQWGRDEKLFF; v_call: TRBV3-1/TRBV3-2; d_call: .; clone_size: .; j_call: TRBJ1-4
cdr3_nt: TGTGCCAGCAGAGGTAGCGGGGGGCTTGCCTACGAGCAGTACTTC; cdr3_aa: CASRGSGGLAYEQYF; v_call: TRBV2; d_call: TRBD2; clone_size: .; j_call: TRBJ2-7
cdr3_nt: TGTGCCAGCAGCTTCAAGGAGATTGACACTGAAGCTTTCTTT; cdr3_aa: CASSFKEIDTEAFF; v_call: TRBV7-2; d_call: .; clone_size: .; j_call: TRBJ1-1
cdr3_nt: TGCAGTGCGAGACAGGAACAAGAGACCCAGTACTTC; cdr3_aa: CSARQEQETQYF; v_call: TRBV29-1; d_call: .; clone_size: .; j_call: TRBJ2-5
cdr3_nt: TGTGCCAGCAGCCTCCTCCAGGGACAGGGGCGATGGGGTGAGCAGTTCTTC; cdr3_aa: CASSLLQGQGRWGEQFF; v_call: TRBV11-3; d_call: TRBD1; clone_size: .; j_call: TRBJ2-1
cdr3_nt: TGTGCCAGCAGCTTCGGGCGCGGGGAGGGGAGTCAGCCCCAGCATTTT; cdr3_aa: CASSFGRGEGSQPQHF; v_call: TRBV5-4; d_call: .; clone_size: .; j_call: TRBJ1-5
cdr3_nt: TGTGCCAGCAGTCGTGGGACCACCGGGACAGGGCGTTTCAATGAAGCTTTCTTT; cdr3_aa: CASSRGTTGTGRFNEAFF; v_call: TRBV5-4; d_call: TRBD1; clone_size: few; j_call: TRBJ1-1
cdr3_nt: TGTGCCAGCAGCAAACGACAGGGGGCGCGCACAGATACGCAGTATTTT; cdr3_aa: CASSKRQGARTDTQYF; v_call: TRBV11-1; d_call: TRBD1; clone_size: .; j_call: TRBJ2-3
cdr3_nt: TGCAGTGCTAGTGACAGGGGGATTTACGAGCAGTACTTC; cdr3_aa: CSASDRGIYEQYF; v_call: TRBV20-1; d_call: TRBD1; clone_size: .; j_call: TRBJ2-7
cdr3_nt: TGTGCCAGCAGCCAATTTCAGAACACTGAAGCTTTCTTT; cdr3_aa: CASSQFQNTEAFF; v_call: TRBV16; d_call: .; clone_size: once; j_call: TRBJ1-1
cdr3_nt: TGTGCCAGCAGTTCGGGAGGAGAGACCCAGTACTTC; cdr3_aa: CASSSGGETQYF; v_call: TRBV6-5; d_call: TRBD2; clone_size: .; j_call: TRBJ2-5
cdr3_nt: TGTGCCACCAGCACAGGACAGCACTATGGCTACACCTTC; cdr3_aa: CATSTGQHYGYTF; v_call: TRBV15; d_call: .; clone_size: .; j_call: TRBJ1-2
cdr3_nt: TGTGCCAGCAGCCAAGCGTGGGACAGCCCAGCCGCGGAGACCCAGTACTTC; cdr3_aa: CASSQAWDSPAAETQYF; v_call: TRBV4-2; d_call: TRBD1; clone_size: .; j_call: TRBJ2-5
cdr3_nt: TGTGCCAGCAGCTTAGAAGTCCGTACGCTAGCTTTCTCTGGAAACACCATATATTTT; cdr3_aa: CASSLEVRTLAFSGNTIYF; v_call: TRBV7-2; d_call: .; clone_size: .; j_call: TRBJ1-3
cdr3_nt: TGCGCCAGCAGCCCGGCCGGTCATCGAGGGTACAATGAGCAGTTCTTC; cdr3_aa: CASSPAGHRGYNEQFF; v_call: TRBV5-1; d_call: .; clone_size: .; j_call: TRBJ2-1
cdr3_nt: TGTGCCATCAGTGGATCCGGGACAGGAGACACCGGGGAGCTGTTTTTT; cdr3_aa: CAISGSGTGDTGELFF; v_call: TRBV10-3; d_call: TRBD1; clone_size: .; j_call: TRBJ2-2
cdr3_nt: TGCGCCAGCAGCTTGGGAGGGTTGTCGAATCAGCCCCAGCATTTT; cdr3_aa: CASSLGGLSNQPQHF; v_call: TRBV5-1; d_call: .; clone_size: .; j_call: TRBJ1-5
cdr3_nt: TGTGCCAGTAGTGGGGAGTATAGCAATCAGCCCCAGCATTTT; cdr3_aa: CASSGEYSNQPQHF; v_call: TRBV19; d_call: .; clone_size: .; j_call: TRBJ1-5
cdr3_nt: TGTGCCAGCTCACCGGGGACTGGAATAGAAAAACTGTTTTTT; cdr3_aa: CASSPGTGIEKLFF; v_call: TRBV18; d_call: .; clone_size: .; j_call: TRBJ1-4
cdr3_nt: TGTGCCAGCAGCTTTAGACAGGGCTCGAGGGAGCAGTACTTC; cdr3_aa: CASSFRQGSREQYF; v_call: TRBV7-8; d_call: TRBD1; clone_size: .; j_call: TRBJ2-7
cdr3_nt: TGCGCCAGCAGCCAAGAAGCCGTGCCTGGCTATGGCTACACCTTC; cdr3_aa: CASSQEAVPGYGYTF; v_call: TRBV4-3; d_call: .; clone_size: .; j_call: TRBJ1-2
cdr3_nt: TGTGCCAGTAGGCCAGGGCAGGGGATCAATCAGCCCCAGCATTTT; cdr3_aa: CASRPGQGINQPQHF; v_call: TRBV19; d_call: .; clone_size: few; j_call: TRBJ1-5
cdr3_nt: TGTGCCAGCACCCGGGACAGGGGGGGGAACACTGAAGCTTTCTTT; cdr3_aa: CASTRDRGGNTEAFF; v_call: TRBV2; d_call: TRBD1; clone_size: once; j_call: TRBJ1-1
cdr3_nt: TGTGCCAGCGGACAGGGGGTCAATCAGCCCCAGCATTTT; cdr3_aa: CASGQGVNQPQHF; v_call: TRBV2; d_call: TRBD1; clone_size: few; j_call: TRBJ1-5
cdr3_nt: TGTGCCAACCCAAAACTAGCGGGGGAAGATACGCAGTATTTT; cdr3_aa: CANPKLAGEDTQYF; v_call: TRBV2; d_call: TRBD2; clone_size: .; j_call: TRBJ2-3
cdr3_nt: TGTGCCAGCAGCTTATACGGAAGGACAGGATATGGCTACACCTTC; cdr3_aa: CASSLYGRTGYGYTF; v_call: TRBV7-9; d_call: TRBD1; clone_size: .; j_call: TRBJ1-2
cdr3_nt: TGTGCCAGTAGTATGCGGGGGGCCAAGAGCTCTGGGGCCAACGTCCTGACTTTC; cdr3_aa: CASSMRGAKSSGANVLTF; v_call: TRBV19; d_call: TRBD2; clone_size: .; j_call: TRBJ2-6
cdr3_nt: TGCGCCAGCAGCGGCAGGGGGAACACTGAAGCTTTCTTT; cdr3_aa: CASSGRGNTEAFF; v_call: TRBV4-1; d_call: .; clone_size: .; j_call: TRBJ1-1
cdr3_nt: TGTGCCAGCACTCCAACCGGGACAGGGCGGGAGCAGTACTTC; cdr3_aa: CASTPTGTGREQYF; v_call: TRBV5-6; d_call: TRBD1; clone_size: .; j_call: TRBJ2-7
cdr3_nt: TGTGCCTCGACTAGCGGGGTAAGCAATGAGCAGTTCTTC; cdr3_aa: CASTSGVSNEQFF; v_call: TRBV9; d_call: TRBD2; clone_size: once; j_call: TRBJ2-1
cdr3_nt: TGTGCCAGCAGGGGGGGACAGGGCACGGCCTACGAGCAGTACTTC; cdr3_aa: CASRGGQGTAYEQYF; v_call: TRBV2; d_call: TRBD1; clone_size: once; j_call: TRBJ2-7
cdr3_nt: TGTGCCAGTAGTATCATCGCTAACAATGAGCAGTTCTTC; cdr3_aa: CASSIIANNEQFF; v_call: TRBV19; d_call: .; clone_size: .; j_call: TRBJ2-1
cdr3_nt: TGCGCCAGCAGCCAAGAACAGGGTTTAACTGAAGCTTTCTTT; cdr3_aa: CASSQEQGLTEAFF; v_call: TRBV4-1; d_call: .; clone_size: .; j_call: TRBJ1-1
cdr3_nt: TGCAGTGCTAGTCAGGGTAACAATCAGCCCCAGCATTTT; cdr3_aa: CSASQGNNQPQHF; v_call: TRBV20-1; d_call: .; clone_size: once; j_call: TRBJ1-5